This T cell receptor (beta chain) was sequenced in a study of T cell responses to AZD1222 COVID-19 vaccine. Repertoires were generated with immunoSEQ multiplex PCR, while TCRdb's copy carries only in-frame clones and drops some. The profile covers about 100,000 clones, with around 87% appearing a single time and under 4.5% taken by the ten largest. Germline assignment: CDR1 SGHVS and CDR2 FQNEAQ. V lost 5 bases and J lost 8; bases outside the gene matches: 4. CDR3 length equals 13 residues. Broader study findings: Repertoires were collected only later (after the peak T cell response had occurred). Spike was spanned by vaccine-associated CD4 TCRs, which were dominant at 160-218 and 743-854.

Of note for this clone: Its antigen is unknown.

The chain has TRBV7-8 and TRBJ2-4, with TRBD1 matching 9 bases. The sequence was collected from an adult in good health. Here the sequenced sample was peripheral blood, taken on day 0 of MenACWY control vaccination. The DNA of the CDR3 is TGTGCCAGCAGCCAGAGGACAGGGGACATTCAGTACTTC. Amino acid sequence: CASSQRTGDIQYF.